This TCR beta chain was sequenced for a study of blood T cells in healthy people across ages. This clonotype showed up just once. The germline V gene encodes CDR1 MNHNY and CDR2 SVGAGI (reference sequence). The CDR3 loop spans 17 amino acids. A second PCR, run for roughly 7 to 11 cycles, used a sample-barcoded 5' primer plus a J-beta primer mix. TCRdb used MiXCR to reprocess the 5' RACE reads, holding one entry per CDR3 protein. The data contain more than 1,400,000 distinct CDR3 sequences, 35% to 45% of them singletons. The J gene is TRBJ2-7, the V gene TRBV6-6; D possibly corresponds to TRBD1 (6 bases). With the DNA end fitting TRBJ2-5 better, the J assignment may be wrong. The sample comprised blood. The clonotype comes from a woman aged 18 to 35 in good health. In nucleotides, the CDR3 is TGTGCCAGCGCTTTTATGGGGGCCCAACCTTCCCAAGAGACCCAGTACTTC. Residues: CASAFMGAQPSQETQYF.